These 14 T cell receptor beta chains share one sample of origin, sequenced in a study of CD8+ T cells in alopecia areata. Investigators isolated RNA and reverse transcribed it into cDNA to act as the sequencing template. TCRdb's table, derived via immunoSEQ multiplex PCR, lists solely in-frame clones and lacks some. Here the sample spans about 200,000 clones, about 61% being singletons. The sample comprised CD8+ T cells sorted from blood. These receptors were collected from a human donor in good health.

CDR3 in DNA: TGCAGCGTTGACAACAGCGGTATATGGGGCTACACCTTC. It yields the protein CSVDNSGIWGYTF. V and J are TRBV29-1 and TRBJ1-2; no firm D call. Per the germline V gene, CDR1 is SQVTM and CDR2 is ANQGSEA. The ends were cut back, 3 bases at V and 8 bases at J, with 16 bases in the middle. CDR3 length: 13 residues.

The chain uses TRBV29-1 and TRBJ1-2, with D unclear. Germline V gene lookup returns CDR1 SQVTM and CDR2 ANQGSEA. The V end was cut by 8 bases, the J end by 7 bases, with 8 bases between. The CDR3 length is 9 residues. The CDR3 loop is CSPHAGYTF. CDR3 DNA: TGCAGCCCCCACGCTGGCTACACCTTC.

This clone showed up just a few times. The gene calls are TRBV7-9 and TRBJ2-7; 10 nucleotides match TRBD1. Trimming cost V 5 bases and J 6 bases; bases outside gene matches: 16. The CDR3 spans 17 residues. The V gene's germline CDR1 is SEHNR and CDR2 FQNEAQ (reference sequence). The CDR3 bases are TGTGCCAGCAGCACTGGATACCAAGGACAGGGGGTCGTCGAGCAGTACTTC. Amino acids: CASSTGYQGQGVVEQYF.

This clone was counted between two and nine times. The V gene is TRBV11-2, the J gene TRBJ1-5; D remains ambiguous. Trimming cost V 5 bases and J 3 bases, with 14 bases left between them. Germline lookup yields CDR1 SGHAT and CDR2 FQNNGV. The CDR3 has 15 amino acids. CDR3 sequence: CASSPDISINQPQHF. The CDR3 DNA reads TGTGCCAGCAGCCCCGACATCAGCATCAATCAGCCCCAGCATTTT.

The count of this clone is one. The chain carries TRBV5-6 and TRBJ2-1; TRBD1 agrees at 10 bases. The CDR3 sequence is 15 residues long. The V gene end was trimmed by 4 bases and the J gene end by 5 bases; junction bases not matched to a gene: 6. The V gene's germline CDR1 is SGHDT and CDR2 YYEEEE. This CDR3 reads CASSPGTGVHNEQFF. The CDR3 DNA is TGTGCCAGCAGCCCAGGGACAGGGGTCCACAATGAGCAGTTCTTC.

The chain combines TRBV7-2 with TRBJ2-3; 15 bases are shared with TRBD2. V was pared by 5 bases and J by 6 bases, with 6 bases of the junction left unmatched. CDR3 length equals 16 residues. Germline V gene lookup returns CDR1 SGHTA and CDR2 FQGNSA. CDR3 sequence: CASSPGLAGGPDTQYF. The CDR3, as DNA: TGTGCCAGCAGCCCAGGACTAGCGGGGGGGCCGGATACGCAGTATTTT.

This CDR3 is CSVGAEDSNEQFF. The CDR3 bases are TGCAGCGTTGGAGCCGAGGACAGCAATGAGCAGTTCTTC. The rearrangement uses TRBV29-1 and TRBJ2-1, with D tentatively TRBD1 (6 bases). The CDR3 extends over 13 amino acids. Deletions cut 4 bases from V and 6 bases from J, with 13 bases between. The V gene's germline CDR1 is SQVTM and CDR2 ANQGSEA.

This sequence joins TRBV15 and TRBJ1-5; TRBD1 aligns across 7 bases. Trimming at V came to 5 bases and at J to 0 bases, leaving 4 bases not matched to a gene. CDR3 length equals 15 residues. Germline-derived CDR1 and CDR2 are LNHNV and YYDKDF (reference sequence). The CDR3 DNA follows: TGTGCCACCAGCCTAGGACAGGCTAGCAATCAGCCCCAGCATTTT. This codes for CATSLGQASNQPQHF.

The table lists this clone with many counts. V usage is TRBV2 and J usage is TRBJ1-6; D is unclear. The CDR3 contains 15 residues. CDR1 is SNHLY and CDR2 is FYNNEI in the germline V gene. Trimming left V 3 bases short and J 4 bases short, with 10 bases between. The CDR3 DNA is TGTGCCAGCAGTGAGGTTCGGGAGTATAATTCACCCCTCCACTTT. The encoded protein is CASSEVREYNSPLHF.

The chain recombines TRBV13 with TRBJ2-7; D perhaps matches TRBD1 (6 bases). Germline V gene sequence: CDR1 PRHDT, CDR2 FYEKMQ (reference sequence). The CDR3 contains 15 residues. The germline V and J ends were trimmed by 1 base and 1 base, with 11 bases remaining between them. Written as DNA, the CDR3 is TGTGCCAGCAGCTTAGTACAGGGTGCGTCCTACGAGCAGTACTTC. Residues: CASSLVQGASYEQYF. The whole variable domain, remainder taken from reference TRBV13 and TRBJ2-7, is AAGVIQSPRHLIKEKRETATLKCYPIPRHDTVYWYQQGPGQDPQFLISFYEKMQSDKGSIPDRFSAQQFSDYHSELNMSSLELGDSALYFCASSLVQGASYEQYFGPGTRLTVT.

V and J are TRBV14 and TRBJ2-5; 7 bases match TRBD1. The CDR3 is 16 residues long. Germline trimming cut 0 bases from V and 4 bases from J; bases unmatched to any gene: 8. Germline V gives CDR1 SGHDN, CDR2 FVKESK. The CDR3 sequence: CASSQDEGARVETQYF. In nucleotides, the CDR3 is TGTGCCAGCAGCCAAGATGAGGGGGCCAGGGTAGAGACCCAGTACTTC.

The V and J genes are TRBV2 and TRBJ2-1; D gene uncertain. CDR1 SNHLY and CDR2 FYNNEI come from the germline V gene. Trimming removed 10 bases from V and 1 base from J, with 14 bases in between. CDR3 length equals 14 residues. The CDR3 DNA reads as TGTGCCATCCTTGTCGGTCTATCCTACAATGAGCAGTTCTTC. Translated, it gives CAILVGLSYNEQFF.

This chain links TRBV27 with TRBJ1-1; 8 nucleotides align to TRBD1. Germline V CDR1 and CDR2: MNHEY, SMNVEV (reference sequence). The trim removed 5 bases at V and 5 bases at J, leaving 4 bases unmatched. This CDR3 contains 13 residues. The DNA of the CDR3 is TGTGCCAGCAGTGTTCGGGACAGGACTGAAGCTTTCTTT. Residues: CASSVRDRTEAFF.

The chain joins TRBV9 to TRBJ1-2; D is unclear. Looked up from germline, CDR1 is SGDLS and CDR2 is YYNGEE. V gave up 0 bases and J gave up 7 bases, with 13 bases separating them. CDR3 size: 14 residues. CDR3 region: CASSVEGQHAGYTF. The DNA of the CDR3 is TGTGCCAGCAGCGTAGAAGGGCAGCATGCTGGCTACACCTTC.